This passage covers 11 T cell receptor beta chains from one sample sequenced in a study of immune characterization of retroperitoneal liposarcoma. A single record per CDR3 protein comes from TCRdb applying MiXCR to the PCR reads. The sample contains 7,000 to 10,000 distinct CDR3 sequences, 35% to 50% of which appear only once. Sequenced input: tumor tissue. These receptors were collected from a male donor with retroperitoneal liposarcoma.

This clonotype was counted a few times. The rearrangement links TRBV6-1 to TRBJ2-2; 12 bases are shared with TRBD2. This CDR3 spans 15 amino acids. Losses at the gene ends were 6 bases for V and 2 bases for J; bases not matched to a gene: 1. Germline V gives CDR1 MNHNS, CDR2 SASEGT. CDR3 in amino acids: CASSGLAGNTGELFF. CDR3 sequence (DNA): TGTGCCAGCAGCGGACTAGCGGGAAACACCGGGGAGCTGTTTTTT.

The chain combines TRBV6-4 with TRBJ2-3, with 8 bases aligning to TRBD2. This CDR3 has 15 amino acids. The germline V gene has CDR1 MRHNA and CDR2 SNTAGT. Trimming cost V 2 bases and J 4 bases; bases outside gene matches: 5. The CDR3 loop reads CASSDGSGSADTQYF. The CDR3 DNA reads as TGTGCCAGCAGTGACGGGAGCGGGAGTGCAGATACGCAGTATTTT.

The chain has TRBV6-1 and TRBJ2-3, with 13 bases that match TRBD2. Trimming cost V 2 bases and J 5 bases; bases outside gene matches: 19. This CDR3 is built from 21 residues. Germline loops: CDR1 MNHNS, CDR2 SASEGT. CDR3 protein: CASSETGLAGVRGRSGDTQYF. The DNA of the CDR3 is TGTGCCAGCAGTGAAACAGGACTAGCGGGAGTAAGAGGCAGATCGGGAGATACGCAGTATTTT.

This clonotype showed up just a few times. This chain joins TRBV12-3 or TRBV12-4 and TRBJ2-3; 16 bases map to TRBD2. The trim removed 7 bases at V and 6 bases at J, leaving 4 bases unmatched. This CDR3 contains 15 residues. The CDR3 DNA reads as TGTGCCAGCAAGCCGGGACTAGCGGGAGGGGATACGCAGTATTTT. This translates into CASKPGLAGGDTQYF.

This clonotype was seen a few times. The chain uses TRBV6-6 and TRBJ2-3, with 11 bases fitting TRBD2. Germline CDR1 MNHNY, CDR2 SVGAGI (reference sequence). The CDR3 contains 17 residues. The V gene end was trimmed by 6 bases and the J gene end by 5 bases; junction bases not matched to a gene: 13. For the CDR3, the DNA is TGTGCCAGCAGCCCCGGACTAGCGGGTCCAAGGGGAGATACGCAGTATTTT. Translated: CASSPGLAGPRGDTQYF.

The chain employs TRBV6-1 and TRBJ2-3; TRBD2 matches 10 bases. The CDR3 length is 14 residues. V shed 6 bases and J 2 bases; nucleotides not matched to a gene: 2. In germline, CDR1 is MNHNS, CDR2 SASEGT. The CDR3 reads CASRLAGPTDTQYF. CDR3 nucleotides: TGTGCCAGCAGACTAGCGGGGCCCACAGATACGCAGTATTTT.

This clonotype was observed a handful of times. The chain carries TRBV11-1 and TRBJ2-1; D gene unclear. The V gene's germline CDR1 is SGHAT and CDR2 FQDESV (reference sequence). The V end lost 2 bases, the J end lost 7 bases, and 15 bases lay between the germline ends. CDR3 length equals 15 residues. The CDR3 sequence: CASSLQGDLRNEQFF. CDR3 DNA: TGTGCCAGCAGCTTACAAGGTGATCTCAGAAATGAGCAGTTCTTC.

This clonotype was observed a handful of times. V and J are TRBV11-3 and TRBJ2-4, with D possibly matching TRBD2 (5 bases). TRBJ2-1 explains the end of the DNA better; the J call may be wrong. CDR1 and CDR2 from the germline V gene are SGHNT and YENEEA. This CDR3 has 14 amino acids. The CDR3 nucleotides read TGTGCCAGCAGCTTAGGAGGGAGCTCCTACGAGCAGTTCTTC. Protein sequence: CASSLGGSSYEQFF.

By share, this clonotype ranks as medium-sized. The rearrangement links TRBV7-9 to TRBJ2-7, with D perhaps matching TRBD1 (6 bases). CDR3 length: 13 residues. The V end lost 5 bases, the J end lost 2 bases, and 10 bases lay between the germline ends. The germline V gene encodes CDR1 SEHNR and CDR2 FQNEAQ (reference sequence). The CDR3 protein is CASSETGAYEQYF. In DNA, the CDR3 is TGTGCCAGCAGCGAGACAGGAGCCTACGAGCAGTACTTC.

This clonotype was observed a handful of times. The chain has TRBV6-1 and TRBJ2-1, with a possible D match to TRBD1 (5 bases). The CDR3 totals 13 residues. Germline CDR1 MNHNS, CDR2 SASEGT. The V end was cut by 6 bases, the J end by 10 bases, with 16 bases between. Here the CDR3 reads CASSTLRGAEQFF. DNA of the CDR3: TGTGCCAGCAGCACGTTAAGGGGTGCGGAGCAGTTCTTC.

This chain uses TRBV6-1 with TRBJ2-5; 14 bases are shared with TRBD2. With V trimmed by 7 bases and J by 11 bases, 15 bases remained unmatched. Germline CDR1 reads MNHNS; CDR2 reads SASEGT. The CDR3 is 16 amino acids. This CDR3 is CASKTPGLAGAIEQYF. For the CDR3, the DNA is TGTGCCAGCAAAACCCCGGGACTAGCGGGAGCGATTGAGCAGTACTTC.